The entry below describes one T cell receptor (beta chain). The antigen remains unidentified. The CDR3 contains 15 residues. CDR1 KGHDR and CDR2 SFDVKD come from the germline V gene. Trimming pared 7 bases from V and 1 base from J, leaving 14 bases between. Here immunoSEQ multiplex PCR was the method, and the copy in TCRdb shows in-frame clones only, minus some. The sample contains about 120,000 clones, approximately 90% of which appear only once. This record belongs to a study of T cell responses to AZD1222 COVID-19 vaccine. General observations from the study: Baseline serology detected seropositivity in only six AZD1222 recipients. Mapped onto spike, vaccine-associated CD4 TCRs spanned it and were dominant at 160-218 and 743-854.

The clonotype originates from an adult in good health. This chain links TRBV24-1 with TRBJ2-3; no firm D call. The sequencing here drew on peripheral blood, taken on day 0 of AZD1222 vaccination. CDR3 sequence: CATSQPGERTDTQYF. Written as DNA, the CDR3 is TGTGCCACCAGCCAGCCTGGAGAGCGCACAGATACGCAGTATTTT.